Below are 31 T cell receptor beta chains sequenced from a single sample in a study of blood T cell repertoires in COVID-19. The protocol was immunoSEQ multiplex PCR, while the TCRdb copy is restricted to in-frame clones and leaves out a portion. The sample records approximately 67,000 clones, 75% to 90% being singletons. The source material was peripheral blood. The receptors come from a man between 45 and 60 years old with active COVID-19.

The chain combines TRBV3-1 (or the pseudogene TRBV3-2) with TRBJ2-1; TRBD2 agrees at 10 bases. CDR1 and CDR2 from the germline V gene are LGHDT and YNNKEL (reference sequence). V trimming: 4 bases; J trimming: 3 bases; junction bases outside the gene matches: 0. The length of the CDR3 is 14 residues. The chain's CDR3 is CASSPSGSYNEQFF. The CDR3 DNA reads TGTGCCAGCAGCCCTAGCGGGAGCTACAATGAGCAGTTCTTC.

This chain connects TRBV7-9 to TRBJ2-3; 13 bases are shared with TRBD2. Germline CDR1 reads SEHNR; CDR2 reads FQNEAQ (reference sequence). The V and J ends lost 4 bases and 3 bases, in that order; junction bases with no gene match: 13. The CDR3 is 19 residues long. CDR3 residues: CASSSLSWTSGRGTDTQYF. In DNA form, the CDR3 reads TGTGCCAGCAGCTCTTTATCTTGGACTAGCGGGAGAGGAACAGATACGCAGTATTTT.

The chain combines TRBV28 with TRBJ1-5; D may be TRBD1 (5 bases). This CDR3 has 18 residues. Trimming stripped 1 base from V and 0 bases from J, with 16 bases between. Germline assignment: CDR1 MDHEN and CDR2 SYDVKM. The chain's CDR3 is CASSLSSYRIRSNQPQHF. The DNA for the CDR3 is TGTGCCAGCAGTTTATCCTCATACAGGATACGTAGCAATCAGCCCCAGCATTTT. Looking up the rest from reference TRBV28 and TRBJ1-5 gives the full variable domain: DVKVTQSSRYLVKRTGEKVFLECVQDMDHENMFWYRQDPGLGLRLIYFSYDVKMKEKGDIPEGYSVSREKKERFSLILESASTNQTSMYLCASSLSSYRIRSNQPQHFGDGTRLSIL.

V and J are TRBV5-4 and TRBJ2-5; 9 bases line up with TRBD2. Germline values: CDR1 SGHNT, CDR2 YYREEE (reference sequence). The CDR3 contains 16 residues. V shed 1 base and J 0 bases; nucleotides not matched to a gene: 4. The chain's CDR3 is CASSLLAGWDQETQYF. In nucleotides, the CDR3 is TGTGCCAGCAGCTTGCTAGCGGGGTGGGACCAAGAGACCCAGTACTTC.

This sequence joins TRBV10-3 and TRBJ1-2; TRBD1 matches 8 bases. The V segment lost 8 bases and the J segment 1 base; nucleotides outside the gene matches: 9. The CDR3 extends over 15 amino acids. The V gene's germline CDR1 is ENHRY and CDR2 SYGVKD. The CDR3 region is CAISSGTGFNYGYTF. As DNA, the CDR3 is TGTGCCATCTCTTCCGGGACAGGTTTTAACTATGGCTACACCTTC.

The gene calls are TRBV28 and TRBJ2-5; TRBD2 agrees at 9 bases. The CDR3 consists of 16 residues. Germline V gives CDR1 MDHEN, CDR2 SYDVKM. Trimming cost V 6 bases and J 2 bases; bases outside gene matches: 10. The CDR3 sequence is CASRIAGALAQETQYF. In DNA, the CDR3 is TGTGCCAGCAGAATAGCGGGAGCGCTCGCTCAAGAGACCCAGTACTTC.

Here the CDR3 reads CASSFTGQNSPLHF. The CDR3 DNA reads as TGTGCCAGCAGCTTCACGGGACAAAATTCACCCCTCCACTTT. The chain links TRBV11-2 to TRBJ1-6; TRBD1 is a possible D gene (6 bases). This CDR3 contains 14 residues. Germline lookup yields CDR1 SGHAT and CDR2 FQNNGV. Trimming cost V 3 bases and J 7 bases, with 10 bases left between them.

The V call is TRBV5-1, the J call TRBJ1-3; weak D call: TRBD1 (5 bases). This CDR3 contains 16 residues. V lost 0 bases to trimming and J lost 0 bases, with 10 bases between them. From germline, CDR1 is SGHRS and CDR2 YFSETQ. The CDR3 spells CASSLEGITSGNTIYF. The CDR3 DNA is TGCGCCAGCAGCTTGGAGGGGATCACCTCTGGAAACACCATATATTTT.

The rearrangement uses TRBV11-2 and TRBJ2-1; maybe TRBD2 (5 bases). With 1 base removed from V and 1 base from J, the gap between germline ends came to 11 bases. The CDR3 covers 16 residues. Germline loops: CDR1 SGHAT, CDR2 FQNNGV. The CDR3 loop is CASSLGLDFSYNEQFF. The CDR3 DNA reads TGTGCCAGCAGCTTAGGTTTGGACTTTTCCTACAATGAGCAGTTCTTC.

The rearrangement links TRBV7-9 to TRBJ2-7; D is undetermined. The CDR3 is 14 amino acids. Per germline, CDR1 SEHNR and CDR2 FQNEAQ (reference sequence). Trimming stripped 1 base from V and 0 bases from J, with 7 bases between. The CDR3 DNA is TGTGCCAGCAGCTTAGGTGTGGCCTCCTACGAGCAGTACTTC. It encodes CASSLGVASYEQYF.

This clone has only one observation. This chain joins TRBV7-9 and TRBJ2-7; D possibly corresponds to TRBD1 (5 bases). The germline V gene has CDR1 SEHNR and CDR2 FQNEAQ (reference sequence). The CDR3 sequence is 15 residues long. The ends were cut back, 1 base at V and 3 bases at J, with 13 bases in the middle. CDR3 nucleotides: TGTGCCAGCAGCTTAGGATCAGGGATAAGCTACGAGCAGTACTTC. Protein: CASSLGSGISYEQYF.

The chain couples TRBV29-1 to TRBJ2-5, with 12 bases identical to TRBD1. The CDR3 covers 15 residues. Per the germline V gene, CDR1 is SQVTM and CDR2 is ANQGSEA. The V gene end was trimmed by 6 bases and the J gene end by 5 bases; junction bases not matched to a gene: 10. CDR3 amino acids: CSVGTGGSRGETQYF. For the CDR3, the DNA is TGCAGCGTCGGGACAGGGGGCTCCAGGGGGGAGACCCAGTACTTC.

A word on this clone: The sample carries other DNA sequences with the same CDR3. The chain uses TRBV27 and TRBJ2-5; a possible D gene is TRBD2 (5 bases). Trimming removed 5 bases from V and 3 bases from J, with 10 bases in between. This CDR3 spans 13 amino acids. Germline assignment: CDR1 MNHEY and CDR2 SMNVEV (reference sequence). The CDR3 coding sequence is TGTGCCAGCAGTCCCACTAGTGAAGAGACCCAGTACTTC. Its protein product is CASSPTSEETQYF.

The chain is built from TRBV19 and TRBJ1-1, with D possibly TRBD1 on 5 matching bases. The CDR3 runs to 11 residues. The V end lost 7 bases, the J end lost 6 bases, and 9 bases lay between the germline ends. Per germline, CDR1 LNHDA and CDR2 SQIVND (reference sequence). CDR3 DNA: TGTGCCAGTACAGGGCTCGCTGAAGCTTTCTTT. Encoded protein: CASTGLAEAFF.

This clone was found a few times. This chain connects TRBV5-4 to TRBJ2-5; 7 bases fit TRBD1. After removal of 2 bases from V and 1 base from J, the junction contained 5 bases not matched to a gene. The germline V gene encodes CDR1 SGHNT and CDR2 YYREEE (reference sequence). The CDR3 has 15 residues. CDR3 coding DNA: TGTGCCAGCAGCTTTGTAGGGGGCACCCAAGAGACCCAGTACTTC. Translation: CASSFVGGTQETQYF.

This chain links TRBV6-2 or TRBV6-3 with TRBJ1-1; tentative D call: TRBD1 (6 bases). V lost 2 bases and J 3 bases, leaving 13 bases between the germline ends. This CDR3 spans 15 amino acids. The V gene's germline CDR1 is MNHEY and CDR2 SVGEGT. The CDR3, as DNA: TGTGCCAGCAGTTACGAGAGGGGGTTAGACACTGAAGCTTTCTTT. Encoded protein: CASSYERGLDTEAFF.

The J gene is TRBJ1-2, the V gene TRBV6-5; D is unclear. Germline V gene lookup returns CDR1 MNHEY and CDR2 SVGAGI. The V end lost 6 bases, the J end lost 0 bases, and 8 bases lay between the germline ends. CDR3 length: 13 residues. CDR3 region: CASSVTSNYGYTF. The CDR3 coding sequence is TGTGCCAGCAGCGTGACATCTAACTATGGCTACACCTTC.

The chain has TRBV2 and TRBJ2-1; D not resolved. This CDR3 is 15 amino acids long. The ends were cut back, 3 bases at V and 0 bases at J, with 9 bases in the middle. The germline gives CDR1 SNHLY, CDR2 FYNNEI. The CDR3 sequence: CASSEPGRSYNEQFF. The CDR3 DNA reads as TGTGCCAGCAGTGAGCCGGGTCGCTCCTACAATGAGCAGTTCTTC.

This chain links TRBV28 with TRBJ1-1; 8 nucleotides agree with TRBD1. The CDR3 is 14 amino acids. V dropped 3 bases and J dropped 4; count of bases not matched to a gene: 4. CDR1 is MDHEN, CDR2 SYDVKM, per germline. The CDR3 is CASSLVQGGTEAFF. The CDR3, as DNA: TGTGCCAGCAGTTTGGTACAGGGGGGCACTGAAGCTTTCTTT. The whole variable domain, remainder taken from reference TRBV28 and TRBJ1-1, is DVKVTQSSRYLVKRTGEKVFLECVQDMDHENMFWYRQDPGLGLRLIYFSYDVKMKEKGDIPEGYSVSREKKERFSLILESASTNQTSMYLCASSLVQGGTEAFFGQGTRLTVV.

As DNA, the CDR3 is TGTGCCAGCTCACCAACAGGACTAGCGGGGAATGAGCAGTTCTTC. Translation gives CASSPTGLAGNEQFF. The J gene is TRBJ2-1, the V gene TRBV18; 12 bases line up with TRBD2. This CDR3 contains 15 residues. Unmatched junction bases numbered 3, after V lost 2 bases and J lost 7 bases. Germline V lookup: CDR1 KGHSH, CDR2 LQKENI.

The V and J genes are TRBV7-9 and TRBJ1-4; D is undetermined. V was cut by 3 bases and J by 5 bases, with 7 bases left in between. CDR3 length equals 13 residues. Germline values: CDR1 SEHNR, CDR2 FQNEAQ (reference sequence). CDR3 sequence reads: CASSFYSNEKLFF. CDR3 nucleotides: TGTGCCAGCAGCTTCTACTCGAATGAAAAACTGTTTTTT.

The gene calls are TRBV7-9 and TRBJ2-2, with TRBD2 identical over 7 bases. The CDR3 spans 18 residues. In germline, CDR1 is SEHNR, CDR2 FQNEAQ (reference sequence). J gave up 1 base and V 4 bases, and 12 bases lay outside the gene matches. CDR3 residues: CASSSTTTSSGNTGELFF. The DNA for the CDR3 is TGTGCCAGCAGCTCTACGACTACTTCTAGCGGGAACACCGGGGAGCTGTTTTTT.

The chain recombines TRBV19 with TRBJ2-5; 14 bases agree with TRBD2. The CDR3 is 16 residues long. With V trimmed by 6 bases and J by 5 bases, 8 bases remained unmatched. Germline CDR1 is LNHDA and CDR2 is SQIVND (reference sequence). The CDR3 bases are TGTGCCAGTAGCCTCTCCGGGACTAGCGGGAGCGAGACCCAGTACTTC. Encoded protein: CASSLSGTSGSETQYF.

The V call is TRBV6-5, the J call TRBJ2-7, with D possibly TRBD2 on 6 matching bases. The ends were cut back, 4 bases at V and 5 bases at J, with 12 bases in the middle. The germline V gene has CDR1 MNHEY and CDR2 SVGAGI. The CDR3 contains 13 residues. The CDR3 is CASSSGGLDEQYF. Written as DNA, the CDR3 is TGTGCCAGCAGTTCCGGGGGACTCGACGAGCAGTACTTC.

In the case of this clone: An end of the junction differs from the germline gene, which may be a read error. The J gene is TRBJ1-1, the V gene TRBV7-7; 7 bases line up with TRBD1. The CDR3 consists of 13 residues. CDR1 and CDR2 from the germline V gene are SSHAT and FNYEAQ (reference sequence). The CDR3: CASSRDRNTEAFF. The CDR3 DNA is TGTGCTAGCAGCCGGGACAGGAACACTGAAGCTTTCTTT.

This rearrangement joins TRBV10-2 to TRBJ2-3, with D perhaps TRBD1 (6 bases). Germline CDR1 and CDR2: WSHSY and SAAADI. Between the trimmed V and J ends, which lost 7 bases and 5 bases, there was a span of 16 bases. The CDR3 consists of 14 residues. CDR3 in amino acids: CASTPAQGEDTQYF. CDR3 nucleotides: TGCGCCAGCACCCCCGCACAGGGAGAAGATACGCAGTATTTT.

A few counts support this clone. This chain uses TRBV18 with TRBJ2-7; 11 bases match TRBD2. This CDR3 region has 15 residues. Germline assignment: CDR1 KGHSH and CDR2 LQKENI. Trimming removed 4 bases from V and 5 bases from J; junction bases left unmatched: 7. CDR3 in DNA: TGTGCCAGCTCACTGCTAGCGGGAGGTCTCAACGAGCAGTACTTC. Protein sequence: CASSLLAGGLNEQYF.

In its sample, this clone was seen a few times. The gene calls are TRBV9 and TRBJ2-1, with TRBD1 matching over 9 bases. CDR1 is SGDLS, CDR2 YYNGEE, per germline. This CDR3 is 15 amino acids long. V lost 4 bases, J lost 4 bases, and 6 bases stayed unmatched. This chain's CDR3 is CASSNRDRAYNEQFF. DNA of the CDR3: TGTGCCAGCAGCAACCGGGACAGGGCTTACAATGAGCAGTTCTTC.

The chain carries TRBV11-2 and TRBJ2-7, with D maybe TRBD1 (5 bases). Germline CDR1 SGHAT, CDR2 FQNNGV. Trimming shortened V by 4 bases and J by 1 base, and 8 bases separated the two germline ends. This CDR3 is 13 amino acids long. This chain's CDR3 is CASSSAGSYEQYF. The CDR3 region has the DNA TGTGCCAGCAGCTCTGCAGGGTCCTACGAGCAGTACTTC.

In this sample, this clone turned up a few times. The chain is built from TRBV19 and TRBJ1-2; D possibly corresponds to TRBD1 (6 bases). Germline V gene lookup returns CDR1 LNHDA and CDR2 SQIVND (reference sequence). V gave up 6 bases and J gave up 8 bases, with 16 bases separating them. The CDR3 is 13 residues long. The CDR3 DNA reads TGTGCCAGTAGGAACAGGGCCTTGGGGGGCTACACCTTC. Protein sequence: CASRNRALGGYTF.

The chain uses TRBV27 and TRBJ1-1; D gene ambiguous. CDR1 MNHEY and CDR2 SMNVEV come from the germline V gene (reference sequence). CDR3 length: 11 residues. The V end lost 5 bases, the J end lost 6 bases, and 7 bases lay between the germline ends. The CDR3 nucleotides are TGTGCCAGCAGTGCTGGGCCTGAAGCTTTCTTT. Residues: CASSAGPEAFF.